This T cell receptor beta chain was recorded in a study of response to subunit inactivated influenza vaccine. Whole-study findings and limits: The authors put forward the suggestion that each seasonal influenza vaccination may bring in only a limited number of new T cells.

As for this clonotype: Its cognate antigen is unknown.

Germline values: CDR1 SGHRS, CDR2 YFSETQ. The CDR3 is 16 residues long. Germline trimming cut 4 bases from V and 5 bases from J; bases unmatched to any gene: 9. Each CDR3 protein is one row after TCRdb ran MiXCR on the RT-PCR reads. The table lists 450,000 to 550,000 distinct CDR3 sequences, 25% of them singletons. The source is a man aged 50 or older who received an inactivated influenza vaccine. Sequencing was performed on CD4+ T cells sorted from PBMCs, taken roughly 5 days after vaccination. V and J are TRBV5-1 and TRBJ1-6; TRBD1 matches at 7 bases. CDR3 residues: CASSMEPGQNNSPLHF. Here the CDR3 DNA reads TGCGCCAGCAGCATGGAACCGGGACAGAATAATTCACCCCTCCACTTT. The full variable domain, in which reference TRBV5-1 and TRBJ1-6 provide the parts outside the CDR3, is KAGVTQTPRYLIKTRGQQVTLSCSPISGHRSVSWYQQTPGQGLQFLFEYFSETQRNKGNFPGRFSGRQFSNSRSEMNVSTLELGDSALYLCASSMEPGQNNSPLHFGNGTRLTVT.